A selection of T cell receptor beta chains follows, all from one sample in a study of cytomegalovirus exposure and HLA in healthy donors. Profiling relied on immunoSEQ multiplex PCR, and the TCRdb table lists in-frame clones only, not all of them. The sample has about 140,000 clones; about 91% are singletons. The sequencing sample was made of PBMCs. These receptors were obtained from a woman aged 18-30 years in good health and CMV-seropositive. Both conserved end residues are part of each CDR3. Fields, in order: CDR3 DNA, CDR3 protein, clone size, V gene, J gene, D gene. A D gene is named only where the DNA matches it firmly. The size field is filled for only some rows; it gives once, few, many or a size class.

cdr3_nt: TGTGCCAGCAGCTTAGCGGGTCTCTCCTACGAGCAGTACTTC
cdr3_aa: CASSLAGLSYEQYF
clone_size: .
v_call: TRBV13
j_call: TRBJ2-7
d_call: .

cdr3_nt: TGTGCCAGCAGTTTGGGGCTCTACTACGAGCAGTACTTC
cdr3_aa: CASSLGLYYEQYF
clone_size: .
v_call: TRBV28
j_call: TRBJ2-7
d_call: .

cdr3_nt: TGTGCCAGTAAGACAACCGCGAACACCGGGGAGCTGTTTTTT
cdr3_aa: CASKTTANTGELFF
clone_size: .
v_call: TRBV28
j_call: TRBJ2-2
d_call: .

cdr3_nt: TGTGCCAGCAGCCTAACAGGGGGGCATTATGGCTACACCTTC
cdr3_aa: CASSLTGGHYGYTF
clone_size: .
v_call: TRBV28
j_call: TRBJ1-2
d_call: TRBD1

cdr3_nt: TGCGCCAGCAGTCATGAGGACAGGGGGCGGAAAGGAAGCAATCAGCCCCAGCATTTT
cdr3_aa: CASSHEDRGRKGSNQPQHF
clone_size: once
v_call: TRBV23-1
j_call: TRBJ1-5
d_call: TRBD1

cdr3_nt: TGTGCCAGCAGTAATCTAGCGGGGTCGAACACCGGGGAGCTGTTTTTT
cdr3_aa: CASSNLAGSNTGELFF
clone_size: .
v_call: TRBV27
j_call: TRBJ2-2
d_call: TRBD2

cdr3_nt: TGTGCCAGCAGCCCGGACAGCTATTCACCCCTCCACTTT
cdr3_aa: CASSPDSYSPLHF
clone_size: .
v_call: TRBV7-2
j_call: TRBJ1-6
d_call: .

cdr3_nt: TGTGCCTGGAGTGGGGGACTAGGACTAGCCAAAAACATTCAGTACTTC
cdr3_aa: CAWSGGLGLAKNIQYF
clone_size: once
v_call: TRBV30
j_call: TRBJ2-4
d_call: TRBD2

cdr3_nt: TGTGCCAGCAGCTTACAGTTTTGGACTAGCGGACACAATGAGCAGTTCTTC
cdr3_aa: CASSLQFWTSGHNEQFF
clone_size: .
v_call: TRBV7-8
j_call: TRBJ2-1
d_call: TRBD2

cdr3_nt: TGTGCCAGCAGCTCCGACATCTACGAGCAGTACTTC
cdr3_aa: CASSSDIYEQYF
clone_size: .
v_call: TRBV7-2
j_call: TRBJ2-7
d_call: .

cdr3_nt: TGTGCCAGCAGCACCCGGGACTACTACGAGCAGTACTTC
cdr3_aa: CASSTRDYYEQYF
clone_size: .
v_call: TRBV7-2
j_call: TRBJ2-7
d_call: TRBD2

cdr3_nt: TGTGCCAGCAGCGTAGCTAAAGGTAGCAACACCATATATTTT
cdr3_aa: CASSVAKGSNTIYF
clone_size: few
v_call: TRBV9
j_call: TRBJ1-3
d_call: .

cdr3_nt: TGTGCCAGCATTTACGGCAGGGAGCAGTTCTTC
cdr3_aa: CASIYGREQFF
clone_size: .
v_call: TRBV6-5
j_call: TRBJ2-1
d_call: .

cdr3_nt: TGCGCCAGCAGCTTGGACAGGGGCATATTAGCTTTCTTT
cdr3_aa: CASSLDRGILAFF
clone_size: .
v_call: TRBV5-1
j_call: TRBJ1-1
d_call: TRBD1

cdr3_nt: TGTGCCAGCTCACCCATCGTTCGCAGGGGTGGTGGCGGCTACACCTTC
cdr3_aa: CASSPIVRRGGGGYTF
clone_size: .
v_call: TRBV18
j_call: TRBJ1-2
d_call: .

cdr3_nt: TGTGCCAGCAGCTCAAGACTAGCGGGAGGCCCCTCCTACAATGAGCAGTTCTTC
cdr3_aa: CASSSRLAGGPSYNEQFF
clone_size: once
v_call: TRBV13
j_call: TRBJ2-1
d_call: TRBD2

cdr3_nt: TGTGCCAGCAGCGTAGACGCCGGGAGAGGCTACACCTTC
cdr3_aa: CASSVDAGRGYTF
clone_size: .
v_call: TRBV9
j_call: TRBJ1-2
d_call: .

cdr3_nt: TGTGCCAGCAGTGAAGCGCCTGCCGCGAGCTCCTACAATGAGCAGTTCTTC
cdr3_aa: CASSEAPAASSYNEQFF
clone_size: few
v_call: TRBV2
j_call: TRBJ2-1
d_call: .

cdr3_nt: TGTGCCTGGTCTCGAAGGGGTCTTTACTATGGCTACACCTTC
cdr3_aa: CAWSRRGLYYGYTF
clone_size: few
v_call: TRBV30
j_call: TRBJ1-2
d_call: .

cdr3_nt: TGCGCCAGCAGCTTGGAACTGGGTAGCATCAGCACAGATACGCAGTATTTT
cdr3_aa: CASSLELGSISTDTQYF
clone_size: .
v_call: TRBV5-1
j_call: TRBJ2-3
d_call: .

cdr3_nt: TGTGCCAGCAGCTTATCAGGACATTTACCCTACGAGCAGTACTTC
cdr3_aa: CASSLSGHLPYEQYF
clone_size: .
v_call: TRBV7-8
j_call: TRBJ2-7
d_call: .

cdr3_nt: TGCGCCAGCAGCCTTACGGGACAGCACACTGAAGCTTTCTTT
cdr3_aa: CASSLTGQHTEAFF
clone_size: .
v_call: TRBV4-1
j_call: TRBJ1-1
d_call: TRBD1

cdr3_nt: TGTGCCAGTAGTATAGAGGGAGGCGGAAATACGCAGTATTTT
cdr3_aa: CASSIEGGGNTQYF
clone_size: .
v_call: TRBV19
j_call: TRBJ2-3
d_call: .

cdr3_nt: TGTGCCAGCACCCGAGGGGGGAGGGGGGTTAATGAAAAACTGTTTTTT
cdr3_aa: CASTRGGRGVNEKLFF
clone_size: .
v_call: TRBV28
j_call: TRBJ1-4
d_call: .

cdr3_nt: TGTGCCAGTCCGGGACAGCCAGACTACGAGCAGTACTTC
cdr3_aa: CASPGQPDYEQYF
clone_size: .
v_call: TRBV2
j_call: TRBJ2-7
d_call: TRBD1

cdr3_nt: TGTGCCAGCAGTCCCGGACAGGGGGCTTTCTGGGAGCAGTTCTTC
cdr3_aa: CASSPGQGAFWEQFF
clone_size: .
v_call: TRBV7-3
j_call: TRBJ2-1
d_call: TRBD1

cdr3_nt: TGTGCCACCAGCAGAGATCTCAGGGGCATTCAGCCCCAGCATTTT
cdr3_aa: CATSRDLRGIQPQHF
clone_size: .
v_call: TRBV15
j_call: TRBJ1-5
d_call: .

cdr3_nt: TGTGCCAGCAGGAGCGCGGGAGAGGGGTACAATGAGCAGTTCTTC
cdr3_aa: CASRSAGEGYNEQFF
clone_size: .
v_call: TRBV5-6
j_call: TRBJ2-1
d_call: TRBD2

cdr3_nt: TGCGCCAGCAGCTTAGTTCCTCCTACAGGGAGTCGGGACTATGGCTACACCTTC
cdr3_aa: CASSLVPPTGSRDYGYTF
clone_size: .
v_call: TRBV5-1
j_call: TRBJ1-2
d_call: .

cdr3_nt: TGTGCCAGCAGCTGGAGGGACAGGGTCACCGGGGAGCTGTTTTTT
cdr3_aa: CASSWRDRVTGELFF
clone_size: .
v_call: TRBV28
j_call: TRBJ2-2
d_call: TRBD1

cdr3_nt: TGTGCCTGGAGTGTAGGACGGGGAGCCCAGCATTTT
cdr3_aa: CAWSVGRGAQHF
clone_size: .
v_call: TRBV30
j_call: TRBJ1-5
d_call: .